Reported below is one TCR beta chain. These data belong to a study of blood T cells in healthy people across ages. Together with a sample-barcoded 5' primer, a J-beta primer mix was included in a second PCR lasting about 7 to 11 cycles. Sequencing recovered at least 2.5 million CDR3-containing paired-end reads from each sample. TCRdb used MiXCR to reprocess the 5' RACE reads, holding one entry per CDR3 protein. The sample holds approximately 800,000 distinct CDR3 sequences; roughly 25% are singletons and the top ten take around 3%. This CDR3 is built from 17 residues. Germline V gene sequence: CDR1 MNHEY, CDR2 SVGAGI. With 0 bases removed from V and 0 bases from J, the gap between germline ends came to 11 bases. Aged roughly 6 to 100, donors were systemically healthy Caucasians from Russia. The sample also formed part of further work on T cells of mothers and their children.

The clonotype originates from a boy under 18 in good health. What was sequenced was blood. The chain uses TRBV6-5 and TRBJ1-4; perhaps TRBD1 as D (5 bases). CDR3 sequence (DNA): TGTGCCAGCAGTTACTCGGAAGGGGCGGCAACTAATGAAAAACTGTTTTTT. As protein: CASSYSEGAATNEKLFF.